This TCR beta chain emerged from a study of cytomegalovirus exposure and HLA in healthy donors (dated by TCRdb to the late 2010s). As for the study more broadly: In an earlier analysis of 587 of the donors, 250 to 300 Gb of sequence data and some 100 million unique TCR beta sequences from about 179 million T cells were reported. The number of donors typed differed by locus, with roughly 620-640 for A, B, C, DRB1 and DQB1, around 500 for DQA1, 600 to 610 for DPA1, and around 430 for DPB1. Besides the first cohort of under 700 subjects, a separate validation cohort made up of 90 to 150 different subjects was used. Of the approximately 370 genotyped donors, 65% to 90% were placed in the genetic ancestry cluster associated with self-reported Caucasian donors. Alongside the repertoire data, information on donor age, sex, ethnicity and CMV serostatus was compiled. Both class I and class II loci were covered by HLA typing, at four-digit resolution. The study used immunosequencing to profile the T cell repertoires of approximately 640 subjects and linked those repertoires to cytomegalovirus serostatus. Among roughly 400 genotyped donors of the cohort, an average of approximately 230,000 unique TCR beta nucleotide sequences were sequenced per donor, around 18% of them non-productive. In the later analysis, no new phenotypic data were used to find candidate immune exposures; instead, reliance was placed on TCR beta sequences and their occurrence across donors. In a later analysis, previously published TCR beta repertoires from 500 to 750 donors were re-analyzed and high-resolution HLA genotyping was added so that TCR occurrence patterns could be studied. To decide whether each TCR beta V gene segment behaved as functional or pseudogenic, an earlier analysis of approximately 590 of the donors relied on high-throughput TCR beta sequencing. High-throughput TCR immunosequencing, statistical association of individual TCRs with disease status, and machine learning were combined to predict cytomegalovirus infection status. Around 320 gigabases of sequencing data and roughly 90 million unique TCR sequences were included in an early release covering about 600 HLA-typed donors. The study aimed to test whether cataloging public T cell receptors could reveal signatures of past pathogen exposure. Genome-wide SNP genotypes for about 55% of the roughly 670 donors were used in a later genetic analysis, which treated that subset as a discovery cohort. All discovery cohort repertoires had been generated on a single sequencing platform. A few DR-DQ haplotypes were treated as single units for association and clustering because of strong linkage in the cohort.

This clone was counted many times. Its specific antigen is unknown. One base away there is no much larger clone; base qualities are not given. The cohort comprised 670 or so healthy bone marrow donors. At the time of sampling, all cohort members were nominally healthy, though unrecorded immune exposures were likely present. The donor was CMV seropositive and belonged to the group of about 290 seropositive cohort members. Each donor provided a peripheral blood sample, and peripheral blood mononuclear cells were used for TCR beta sequencing. Genomic DNA extraction from the blood cell samples was performed with the Qiagen DNeasy Blood Extraction Kit. Library construction relied on the immunoSEQ multiplex PCR assay. For the multiplex PCR, a mixture combining 60 forward primers for TCR Vbeta segments and 13 reverse primers for TCR Jbeta segments was used. The CDR3 region of rearranged TCR beta genes was amplified from genomic DNA by a multiplex PCR assay. The amplified TCR beta libraries were sequenced on the Illumina HiSeq System as 87-base-pair reads. As for how the authors treated the data: Across the 700 or so repertoires, a later analysis counted around 80 million unique TCR beta chains, around 10 million of which were shared by at least two donors. Raw reads were error-corrected and collapsed into unique sequences with a nearest-neighbor algorithm that merged closely related sequences to remove PCR and sequencing errors. To assign V, D and J gene segments, CDR3 sequences were aligned to IMGT reference sequences. For a sequence to be retained, a match of at least six nucleotides to both a V gene segment and a J gene segment was required. Rearrangements were classified as productive when the CDR3 lacked stop codons and remained in frame with V and J, and all other rearrangements were classified as non-productive. CDR3 was defined according to IMGT convention as the region running from the second conserved V-encoded cysteine to the conserved J-encoded phenylalanine. The earlier analysis of some 600 of the donors excluded sequences that lacked an unambiguous match to a single V gene segment. An earlier analysis of 587 of the donors classified V segments as functional when productive rearrangements were above 56.7% and as segregating when the standard deviation between donors was above 5%. A statistical classification framework was built for diagnosing cytomegalovirus status from the catalog of TCR beta chain sequences. In a later analysis, V and J genes were assigned by comparing TCR nucleotide sequences against IMGT/GENE-DB human TR gene sequences. Using the TCRdist pipeline, a later analysis assigned CDR3 sequences along with most-parsimonious VDJ recombination scenarios. In a later analysis, every TCR beta chain was defined by the combination of its CDR3 amino acid sequence and its V-gene family, and reads without a unique V-gene family were dropped. As a way to deal with suspected cross-contamination and a sequencing artifact, a later analysis dropped hundreds of nucleotide sequences that were highly shared and had low generation probability. For each public chain, a later analysis derived a clonal expansion index from normalized ranks of inferred template counts within each repertoire. Generation probabilities in a later analysis came from a VDJ recombination model fitted to out-of-frame rearrangements, and those results were checked against IGoR. In a later analysis, TCR-TCR, TCR-HLA and TCR-CMV co-occurrence was scored with hypergeometric tests, and a repertoire-size bias correction was applied to TCR pairs. In a later analysis, false discovery rates were estimated by permuting HLA or CMV assignments 20 times. In a later analysis, co-occurring TCRs were grouped using DBSCAN, and TCRdist sequence similarity was added for clustering within HLA-allele-positive subsets. Co-occurrence clustering excluded repertoires with fewer than 30,000 or more than 120,000 public chains, plus five with anomalous nucleotide sharing. TCRdb obtained this table from immuneACCESS and retained in-frame rearrangements with V and J assigned. These tables miss some clones; where compared with another copy, unresolved V genes account for less than half of the shortfall, and the remainder is unexplained. That table is the source of V, J and clone size, and D and trimming were worked out from the DNA. In this sample the table shows 90,000 to 150,000 clones, 78% of which occur a single time. The leading ten clones occupy approximately 3.5% of the sample.

V loses 6 bases of germline sequence and J loses 4 bases, and the interval between the two ends is 16 bases. Reading from cysteine to phenylalanine, the CDR3 counts 14 amino acids. Of the read, only the CDR3 DNA is kept; its 42 bases are in frame from base 1. From the germline V gene (reference sequence), CDR1 is SGHNT and CDR2 is YYREEE. Overall study outcomes, separate from this receptor: According to a later analysis, most CMV-associated TCR beta chains appeared to be HLA-restricted, and the HLA associations seemed to be driven largely by CMV exposure. A further reported finding was that TCR beta sequences accurately predicted the HLA-A and HLA-B alleles for most subjects in the first cohort. In an earlier analysis of some 540 of the donors, most TCR beta V segments appeared in productive rearrangements about 87% or about 30% of the time, broadly matching IMGT annotations. Because the 87-base-pair reads could not distinguish some IMGT-functional V segments, including TRBV6-2 and TRBV6-3, those segments were excluded. In a later analysis, some 18,000 TCR beta sequences were associated with specific HLA alleles at a false discovery rate of 0.05. Because counts were too low, about 15 rarely observed V segments, including chromosome 9 orphons, were left out of the earlier analysis of some 640 of the donors. Strong co-occurrence of HLA alleles, especially DR and DQ, made assigning TCR associations to individual alleles difficult. Because HLA typing was missing for some donors at each locus, association tests included only the typed subset. In a later analysis, several top co-occurrence clusters were reported to appear linked to parvovirus B19, influenza, CMV and Epstein-Barr virus. It was suggested by the authors that the approach could potentially be generalized to other disease states and immunological phenotypes. This cohort had only TCR beta chains sequenced, and the lack of alpha or paired-chain data limited which features could be detected. In vitro tests confirmed that three of the cytomegalovirus-associated TCR beta chains recognize cytomegalovirus antigens. Presence/absence analyses assumed roughly uniform sequencing depth across donors, an assumption that may not hold. The classifier was reported to diagnose cytomegalovirus status with high specificity and sensitivity in both the original cohort and the validation cohort. While some public TCRs were present in many individuals, most TCR sequences turned up only very rarely across donors. Linkage disequilibrium might explain the correlated functional status among segregating V segments, but an unknown experimental factor could not be excluded. The study gave a list of 150 to 200 TCR beta chains associated with cytomegalovirus. CMV serostatus was the only immune exposure information available for the cohort. In a later analysis, HLA-associated TCR beta chains showed more clonal expansion and lower generation probabilities than non-associated chains that were equally common. In a later analysis, the rate of TCR association differed among HLA loci, with DRB1 alleles having the most associated TCRs and HLA-C alleles having the fewest. The sequencing pipeline was judged likely to have produced a cluster of highly shared sequence variants as a technical artifact. A later genetic analysis reported fewer N-insertions in productive TCRs among donors in an Asian-associated ancestry cluster than the approximately 700-donor mean. In a later genetic analysis, a missense DCLRE1C variant was associated with V-gene and J-gene trimming of TCR beta chains, and the association was replicated in an independent cohort.

The specimen was PBMCs. The chain employs TRBV5-4 and TRBJ1-2, with TRBD1 perhaps the D gene, on 5 matching bases. The TCR sequence derives from a woman under 40 in good health and CMV-seropositive. The nucleotides read TGTGCCAGCACTCCCGGCGGGGGGACCTATGGCTACACCTTC. Its protein product is CASTPGGGTYGYTF.